What follows describes a single TCR beta chain. It lacks a known antigen. Base-call qualities are not available, and no considerably larger clone is one nucleotide away. TCRbeta CDR3 regions were amplified from genomic DNA by means of the immunoSEQ Assay, a bias-controlled multiplex PCR. Regarding the original processing steps: The number of nucleated cells in each sample was estimated by amplification of reference gene primers within the assay. Sequence reads were collapsed and filtered to measure the absolute abundance of every unique TCRbeta CDR3 rearrangement. For each sample, productive Simpson clonality was calculated as the square root of Simpson's diversity index across productive rearrangements. Held by TCRdb, this immuneACCESS table contains in-frame sequences only and omits some clones. Under half of the omission traces to an unresolved V gene where checked; the cause of the rest is unknown. V, J and clone size reflect that table, while D and trimming were determined from the DNA. A total of some 400,000 clones appear in this sample, over 85% of them only once. The ten largest clones add up to 1.7% of the sample.

The CDR3 measures 14 amino acids from cysteine to phenylalanine. The kept DNA is CDR3 alone, 42 bases in frame from the first base. The germline V gene specifies SGDLS as CDR1 and YYNGEE as CDR2. The V end loses 3 bases and the J end loses 1 base, and a stretch of 7 bases separates them. The sample is drawn from a study of blood T cell repertoires in COVID-19 (TCRdb year 2020). Context from the whole study: Samples from collaborators originated in the United States, Italy and Spain and spanned both the acute and convalescent phases of COVID-19. The material from the prospective study consisted of cDNA or gDNA derived from T cells, B-cell-depleted T cells, or PBMCs. The dataset comprised deeply sampled blood TCRbeta repertoires from subjects exposed to, actively infected with, or recovered from COVID-19. The repertoires were released in a freely available public database meant as a resource for research on the immune response to SARS-CoV-2. Samples came from the ongoing ImmuneRACE study (first 160 participants) plus 1,254 subjects from 6 global collaborators. Sample metadata almost always included a de-identified subject ID, COVID-19 status, age in years and sex. HLA class I and class II types, where available, came from metadata supplied by the sample provider rather than from assay-based typing. What the authors observed across the whole study: The amount of clinical and demographic metadata varied by source and participant and was provided uncurated.

In the prospective study, participants were roughly 18 to 89 years old, resided in about two dozen geographic areas of the United States, and were enrolled through a virtual design. To assign participants to cohorts, the prospective study relied on clinical history that participants themselves reported in a screening survey and a study questionnaire. For ImmuneRACE Cohort 3, a participant was defined as recovered based on two consecutive negative NP/OP PCR tests, clearance by a healthcare professional, or resolution of symptoms. Mobile phlebotomists in the prospective study collected whole blood, serum and a nasopharyngeal or oropharyngeal swab from every participant. Prospective study participants could optionally give additional blood draws and questionnaires over an approximately 2-month period. Prospective study blood samples were shipped either frozen or at room temperature before DNA extraction.

The rearrangement combines TRBV9 with TRBJ2-2, with a weak D call of TRBD1 (5 bases match). The TCR comes from a woman in her thirties who had recovered from COVID-19. The sample was PBMCs or T cells enriched from blood (not recorded which). The CDR3 here reads CASSETENTGELFF. The nucleotide sequence reads TGTGCCAGCAGCGAGACAGAGAACACCGGGGAGCTGTTTTTT.